Below are 24 T cell receptor beta chains sequenced from a single sample in a study of blood T cells in healthy people across ages. A second PCR of 7 to 11 cycles used a sample-barcoded 5' primer and a J-beta primer mix. TCRdb passed the 5' RACE reads through MiXCR, listing each CDR3 protein once. The table lists under 1,100,000 distinct CDR3 sequences, 20% to 25% of them singletons. This sample also appeared in a second study, on T cells of mothers and their children.

Specimen: blood. These receptors all come from a girl aged 2 to 10 in good health.

The chain uses TRBV4-1 and TRBJ2-1, with 8 bases aligning to TRBD1. CDR1 is MGHRA and CDR2 is YSYEKL in the germline V gene. V lost 3 bases and J lost 5; bases outside the gene matches: 3. The length of the CDR3 is 14 residues. CDR3 sequence: CASSHPGGHNEQFF. In DNA, the CDR3 is TGCGCCAGCAGCCACCCAGGGGGCCACAATGAGCAGTTCTTC.

In DNA, the CDR3 is TGTGCCAGCAGCCAGGGACTAGCGAGTTACAATGAGCAGTTCTTC. This codes for CASSQGLASYNEQFF. The chain has TRBV7-2 and TRBJ2-1; 10 nucleotides align to TRBD2. V lost 5 bases to trimming and J lost 4 bases; unmatched junction nucleotides: 5. CDR3 size: 15 residues. In germline, CDR1 is SGHTA, CDR2 FQGNSA. The variable domain in full, with the rest retrieved from reference TRBV7-2 and TRBJ2-1, is GAGVSQSPSNKVTEKGKDVELRCDPISGHTALYWYRQSLGQGLEFLIYFQGNSAPDKSGLPSDRFSAERTGGSVSTLTIQRTQQEDSAVYLCASSQGLASYNEQFFGPGTRLTVL.

The sample holds a few counts of this clonotype. This chain uses TRBV29-1 with TRBJ1-1, with D possibly TRBD1 on 6 matching bases. This CDR3 comprises 13 residues. The germline gives CDR1 SQVTM, CDR2 ANQGSEA. The V gene lost 6 bases and the J gene lost 4 bases, with 15 bases spanning the gap. The CDR3 protein is CSVSGGGRTEAFF. The CDR3 DNA reads as TGCAGCGTCTCCGGGGGCGGACGCACTGAAGCTTTCTTT.

In this sample, this clonotype turned up a few times. The CDR3 nucleotides read TGTGCCAGCAGCCAAGATGTTCCGACAGGGGGTGTCTCACCCCTCCACTTT. Its protein is CASSQDVPTGGVSPLHF. The chain employs TRBV4-2 and TRBJ1-6, with TRBD1 identical over 9 bases. Per germline, CDR1 LGHNA and CDR2 YNFKEQ. This CDR3 spans 17 amino acids. J gave up 10 bases and V 0 bases, and 10 bases lay outside the gene matches.

The J gene is TRBJ2-5, the V gene TRBV6-4; 9 nucleotides line up with TRBD1. Germline values: CDR1 MRHNA, CDR2 SNTAGT. This CDR3 spans 15 amino acids. The junction had 9 bases not matched to a gene; V was cut back by 8 bases and J by 2 bases. The DNA for the CDR3 is TGTGCCAGCGTCATGGTTGGGACAGGGCAAGAGACCCAGTACTTC. Translation gives CASVMVGTGQETQYF.

This clonotype was picked up one time. The V gene is TRBV5-5, the J gene TRBJ2-1; tentatively, D is TRBD2 (6 bases). V was cut by 3 bases and J by 8 bases, with 12 bases left in between. The CDR3 covers 13 residues. CDR1 and CDR2 (germline): SGHKS, YYEKEE (reference sequence). Here the CDR3 reads CASSWGWRDEQFF. As DNA, the CDR3 is TGTGCCAGCAGCTGGGGTTGGAGGGATGAGCAGTTCTTC. The whole variable domain, filled in from reference TRBV5-5 and TRBJ2-1, reads DAGVTQSPTHLIKTRGQQVTLRCSPISGHKSVSWYQQVLGQGPQFIFQYYEKEERGRGNFPDRFSARQFPNYSSELNVNALLLGDSALYLCASSWGWRDEQFFGPGTRLTVL.

The rearrangement uses TRBV5-4 and TRBJ1-4; D remains ambiguous. CDR3 length: 15 amino acids. Germline V gene lookup returns CDR1 SGHNT and CDR2 YYREEE (reference sequence). Trimming pared 3 bases from V and 0 bases from J, leaving 9 bases between. The DNA of the CDR3 is TGTGCCAGCAGCTCGGAGGCTACAACTAATGAAAAACTGTTTTTT. Translation gives CASSSEATTNEKLFF. Full variable domain (remainder filled in from reference TRBV5-4 and TRBJ1-4): ETGVTQSPTHLIKTRGQQVTLRCSSQSGHNTVSWYQQALGQGPQFIFQYYREEENGRGNFPPRFSGLQFPNYSSELNVNALELDDSALYLCASSSEATTNEKLFFGSGTQLSVL.

This clonotype is a singleton in its sample. The J gene is TRBJ1-5, the V gene TRBV7-9; D call uncertain. The CDR3 is 14 residues long. CDR1 SEHNR and CDR2 FQNEAQ come from the germline V gene (reference sequence). The ends were cut back, 1 base at V and 5 bases at J, with 9 bases in the middle. This CDR3 is CASSLDPEDQPQHF. As DNA, the CDR3 is TGTGCCAGCAGCTTAGACCCGGAGGATCAGCCCCAGCATTTT.

For this clonotype: A read error is possible here, since a much larger clone lies one base away. The chain joins TRBV9 to TRBJ1-2; 7 nucleotides agree with TRBD1. The germline gives CDR1 SGDLS, CDR2 YYNGEE. Losses at the gene ends were 4 bases for V and 7 bases for J; bases not matched to a gene: 13. The CDR3 loop spans 15 amino acids. CDR3 in DNA: TGTGCCAGCAGCTCCCGGCGGGACAGTGTTGGTGGCTACACCTTC. This codes for CASSSRRDSVGGYTF. The full variable domain, with the rest looked up from reference TRBV9 and TRBJ1-2, is DSGVTQTPKHLITATGQRVTLRCSPRSGDLSVYWYQQSLDQGLQFLIQYYNGEERAKGNILERFSAQQFPDLHSELNLSSLELGDSALYFCASSSRRDSVGGYTFGSGTRLTVV.

This clonotype has more than one count but fewer than ten. The rearrangement uses TRBV6-1 and TRBJ2-7; D may be TRBD2 (6 bases). The CDR3 is 16 residues long. The germline V and J ends were trimmed by 8 bases and 0 bases, with 20 bases remaining between them. The V gene's germline CDR1 is MNHNS and CDR2 SASEGT. CDR3 nucleotide sequence: TGTGCCAGCTTCGGAGGGCCGTCAGGCAGCTCCTACGAGCAGTACTTC. Translating gives CASFGGPSGSSYEQYF.

The table lists this clonotype with a count of one. The CDR3 loop reads CASMEPDYNEQFF. In DNA, the CDR3 is TGTGCCAGCATGGAGCCTGATTACAATGAGCAGTTCTTC. The chain carries TRBV12-3 or TRBV12-4 and TRBJ2-1; no reliable D call. This CDR3 is built from 13 residues. Deletions cut 7 bases from V and 4 bases from J, with 11 bases between.

This chain uses TRBV29-1 with TRBJ2-1, with D perhaps TRBD1 (5 bases). V lost 0 bases, J lost 6 bases, and 15 bases lay in between. Germline CDR1 SQVTM, CDR2 ANQGSEA. The CDR3 has 15 residues. CDR3 nucleotide sequence: TGCAGCGTTGAAGATGGGGCAGGTAACTGCAATGAGCAGTTCTTC. It specifies CSVEDGAGNCNEQFF.

The gene calls are TRBV12-5 and TRBJ2-1; D is unclear. Trimming cost V 2 bases and J 0 bases, with 8 bases left between them. The CDR3 runs 15 residues. Per the germline V gene, CDR1 is LGHNT and CDR2 is FRNRAP. CDR3 sequence reads: CASGLTPNSYNEQFF. The CDR3 DNA reads as TGTGCTAGTGGTTTGACCCCAAACTCCTACAATGAGCAGTTCTTC.

The V gene is TRBV11-2, the J gene TRBJ2-3; D is unresolved. The length of the CDR3 is 13 residues. Trimming left V 3 bases short and J 2 bases short, with 6 bases between. Germline CDR1 reads SGHAT; CDR2 reads FQNNGV. CDR3 protein: CASSLEITDTQYF. The CDR3 DNA reads TGTGCCAGCAGCTTGGAAATCACAGATACGCAGTATTTT.

This clonotype has just a few counts. The chain carries TRBV11-1 and TRBJ2-7; D is undetermined. The germline V and J ends were trimmed by 5 bases and 4 bases, with 21 bases remaining between them. Germline CDR1 SGHAT, CDR2 FQDESV (reference sequence). The CDR3 covers 16 residues. In nucleotides, the CDR3 is TGTGCCAGCAGCCCCATGACGGGCTCCTTATTTTACGAGCAGTACTTC. Protein sequence: CASSPMTGSLFYEQYF.

The rearrangement links TRBV28 to TRBJ2-1; D is tentatively TRBD1 or TRBD2 (5 bases each). The tail of the sequence fits TRBJ2-7 better, so the J call may be wrong. The CDR3 extends over 12 amino acids. CDR1 and CDR2 from the germline V gene are MDHEN and SYDVKM. The CDR3 DNA follows: TGTGCCATTCGGGACGAGGGTCTCGAGCAGTACTTC. Amino acids: CAIRDEGLEQYF.

The CDR3 DNA follows: TGTGCCAGCAGTTTCACCACAGGGCTCATGAACACTGAAGCTTTCTTT. Translating gives CASSFTTGLMNTEAFF. V is TRBV9 and J is TRBJ1-1; a weak D match, TRBD1 (6 bases). Between the trimmed V and J ends, which lost 5 bases and 0 bases, there was a span of 17 bases. The germline V gene has CDR1 SGDLS and CDR2 YYNGEE. The CDR3 has 16 residues.

This clonotype has more than one count but fewer than ten. V is TRBV12-3 or TRBV12-4 and J is TRBJ2-3; D not resolved. The V end was cut by 5 bases, the J end by 4 bases, with 13 bases between. The CDR3 consists of 14 residues. CDR3 region: CASSPGPSADTQYF. The DNA for the CDR3 is TGTGCCAGCAGTCCGGGTCCATCCGCAGATACGCAGTATTTT.

This clonotype showed up many times. The chain couples TRBV12-3 or TRBV12-4 to TRBJ1-1, with D unresolved. The V end lost 9 bases, the J end lost 0 bases, and 8 bases lay between the germline ends. The CDR3 sequence is 12 residues long. CDR3 protein: CASSRLNTEAFF. DNA for the CDR3: TGTGCCAGTTCAAGATTGAACACTGAAGCTTTCTTT.

This clonotype was seen only a few times. This chain links TRBV18 with TRBJ2-3; tentative D call: TRBD2 (5 bases). V was cut by 0 bases and J by 6 bases, with 10 bases left in between. The CDR3 length is 14 residues. CDR1 KGHSH and CDR2 LQKENI come from the germline V gene. CDR3 DNA sequence: TGTGCCAGCTCACCACCAGGACTCCCCGATACGCAGTATTTT. As protein: CASSPPGLPDTQYF.

There are many counts of this clonotype. The chain uses TRBV5-6 and TRBJ2-7; 8 positions agree with TRBD1. The V and J ends lost 0 bases and 3 bases, in that order; junction bases with no gene match: 2. The CDR3 is made up of 14 amino acids. Germline loops: CDR1 SGHDT, CDR2 YYEEEE. The CDR3 protein is CASSLDRGVYEQYF. DNA of the CDR3: TGTGCCAGCAGCTTGGACAGGGGGGTCTACGAGCAGTACTTC.

This clonotype was seen a few times. The chain joins TRBV7-9 to TRBJ2-7; TRBD1 might be the D (6 bases). Trimming pared 4 bases from V and 5 bases from J, leaving 15 bases between. Germline assignment: CDR1 SEHNR and CDR2 FQNEAQ (reference sequence). The CDR3 has 14 residues. CDR3 coding DNA: TGTGCCAGCAGCTCCCCAGGCAGGGGCCACGAGCAGTACTTC. Protein product: CASSSPGRGHEQYF.

This clonotype was found a few times. The gene calls are TRBV7-9 and TRBJ1-2; D is ambiguous. This CDR3 has 17 amino acids. Trimming removed 6 bases at V and 3 bases at J, with 23 bases between. Germline V lookup: CDR1 SEHNR, CDR2 FQNEAQ (reference sequence). The CDR3 reads CASSPSGGVDWDYGYTF. The CDR3 coding sequence is TGTGCCAGCAGTCCCTCAGGTGGTGTTGATTGGGACTATGGCTACACCTTC.

This sequence joins TRBV29-1 and TRBJ2-1; D unresolved. The CDR3 has 12 amino acids. The germline V gene encodes CDR1 SQVTM and CDR2 ANQGSEA. Between the trimmed V and J ends, which lost 8 bases and 0 bases, there was a span of 8 bases. The CDR3 coding sequence is TGCAGCCAAAGCCGCTCCTACAATGAGCAGTTCTTC. Its translation is CSQSRSYNEQFF.